One T cell receptor (beta chain) is described in this entry. No antigen is known for it. The V end was cut by 2 bases, the J end by 3 bases, with 5 bases between. The CDR3 runs 12 residues. Per the germline V gene, CDR1 is SGHVS and CDR2 is FQNEAQ. The sample comes from a study of naive and memory T cell subsets. The beta constant-region primer was an equimolar mix of two oligonucleotides covering TRBC1 and TRBC2. Nested alpha and beta constant-region primers with the SP2 primer drove four PCR rounds on ligated cDNA. One entry per CDR3 protein, called by TCRdb with MiXCR from the UMI-ligation and nested PCR reads. The sample lists tens of thousands of distinct CDR3 sequences, approximately 9.2% occurring once. Study outcomes and limitations: Naive repertoires, especially CD8, held a few larger clonotypes, possibly memory cells re-expressing CD45RA. A clonotype means one alpha or beta sequence, not an alpha/beta pair. Naive and memory repertoire findings lacked a ground truth for validation.

Sample: naive CD8+ T cells from blood. The receptor comes from a human donor in good health. The chain uses TRBV7-8 and TRBJ2-7; D is unresolved. The CDR3 coding sequence is TGTGCCAGCAGCTTAATACACTACGAGCAGTACTTC. Its translation: CASSLIHYEQYF.